Shown below are 10 T cell receptor beta chains from a single sample sequenced in a study of blood T cell repertoires in COVID-19. TCRdb keeps only in-frame clones here, not all; method: immunoSEQ multiplex PCR. The table lists approximately 240,000 clones, roughly nine tenths of them singletons. Sequencing was done on a sample of PBMCs or T cells enriched from blood (not recorded which). These TCRs come from a woman aged 50 to 65 in a cohort exposed to, infected with or recovered from COVID-19 (not recorded which).

The V and J genes are TRBV29-1 and TRBJ2-3; D might be TRBD1 (5 bases). Germline V gives CDR1 SQVTM, CDR2 ANQGSEA. The CDR3 is made up of 14 amino acids. V lost 4 bases, J lost 0 bases, and 11 bases lay in between. The CDR3 spells CSVAKGQSTDTQYF. CDR3 DNA sequence: TGCAGCGTTGCAAAGGGGCAGAGCACAGATACGCAGTATTTT.

V is TRBV7-8 and J is TRBJ1-1; 8 nucleotides line up with TRBD1. Per germline, CDR1 SGHVS and CDR2 FQNEAQ. The ends lost 2 bases at V and 4 bases at J; junction bases unmatched: 6. The CDR3 extends over 15 amino acids. The DNA for the CDR3 is TGTGCCAGCAGCTTATTAGGACAGGGACCCACTGAAGCTTTCTTT. As protein: CASSLLGQGPTEAFF.

The chain joins TRBV4-3 to TRBJ2-7; 7 bases fit TRBD1. The germline V gene encodes CDR1 LGHNA and CDR2 YSLEER. Trimming removed 3 bases from V and 0 bases from J; junction bases left unmatched: 5. This CDR3 contains 15 residues. The CDR3 protein is CASSHSRDSSYEQYF. DNA for the CDR3: TGCGCCAGCAGCCACAGCAGGGACAGCTCCTACGAGCAGTACTTC.

This chain links TRBV4-1 with TRBJ1-2; tentatively, D is TRBD1 (6 bases). CDR3 length: 14 residues. CDR1 is MGHRA and CDR2 is YSYEKL in the germline V gene. The germline V and J ends were trimmed by 2 bases and 6 bases, with 13 bases remaining between them. This chain's CDR3 is CASSQPRAGDGYTF. The CDR3 DNA sequence: TGCGCCAGCAGCCAACCTAGGGCAGGGGATGGCTACACCTTC.

The rearrangement links TRBV11-2 to TRBJ1-1, with D unclear. Trimming pared 5 bases from V and 1 base from J, leaving 11 bases between. Germline assignment: CDR1 SGHAT and CDR2 FQNNGV. The CDR3 covers 14 residues. CDR3 amino acids: CASSPRRGNTEAFF. The CDR3 DNA reads as TGTGCCAGCAGCCCTCGCCGGGGGAACACTGAAGCTTTCTTT.

CDR3 DNA: TGTGCCAGTAGTATAGATCCCCGGACAGTGAATCAGCCCCAGCATTTT. This gives the protein CASSIDPRTVNQPQHF. The chain is built from TRBV19 and TRBJ1-5, with D possibly TRBD1 on 6 matching bases. The CDR3 is 16 amino acids. V dropped 0 bases and J dropped 4 bases, with 13 bases sitting between them. Germline V gene lookup returns CDR1 LNHDA and CDR2 SQIVND (reference sequence).

This chain connects TRBV6-5 to TRBJ1-2; D not certain. Germline V gene lookup returns CDR1 MNHEY and CDR2 SVGAGI. The CDR3 has 12 residues. V was shortened by 10 bases and J by 5 bases, with 14 bases between the two germline ends. The CDR3 DNA sequence: TGTGCCACCACCCTGACTATGTATGGCTACACCTTC. It encodes CATTLTMYGYTF.

This clone was detected only once. The CDR3 DNA is TGTGCCAGTTTGGGACTACAGGGAATCTATGGCTACACCTTC. It codes for CASLGLQGIYGYTF. The chain has TRBV19 and TRBJ1-2; possibly TRBD1 for D (6 bases). V was shortened by 8 bases and J by 4 bases, with 17 bases between the two germline ends. Germline CDR1 reads LNHDA; CDR2 reads SQIVND (reference sequence). The CDR3 consists of 14 residues.

This chain joins TRBV3-1 (or the pseudogene TRBV3-2) and TRBJ2-5, with D possibly matching TRBD2 (7 bases). From germline, CDR1 is LGHDT and CDR2 YNNKEL (reference sequence). V dropped 4 bases and J dropped 2 bases, with 20 bases sitting between them. The CDR3 is 17 residues long. The CDR3 sequence: CASSPGGGKGNQETQYF. The CDR3 DNA reads as TGTGCCAGCAGCCCGGGGGGCGGTAAGGGGAATCAAGAGACCCAGTACTTC.

The V call is TRBV5-1, the J call TRBJ2-5; 7 nucleotides line up with TRBD1. This CDR3 region has 14 residues. Germline V lookup: CDR1 SGHRS, CDR2 YFSETQ. V shed 5 bases, J shed 2 bases, and the junction held 6 bases outside the gene matches. The CDR3 region has the DNA TGCGCCAGCAGAAAAGGGACAGTTCAAGAGACCCAGTACTTC. Translated, it gives CASRKGTVQETQYF. Using reference TRBV5-1 and TRBJ2-5 for the parts outside the CDR3, the full variable domain is KAGVTQTPRYLIKTRGQQVTLSCSPISGHRSVSWYQQTPGQGLQFLFEYFSETQRNKGNFPGRFSGRQFSNSRSEMNVSTLELGDSALYLCASRKGTVQETQYFGPGTRLLVL.